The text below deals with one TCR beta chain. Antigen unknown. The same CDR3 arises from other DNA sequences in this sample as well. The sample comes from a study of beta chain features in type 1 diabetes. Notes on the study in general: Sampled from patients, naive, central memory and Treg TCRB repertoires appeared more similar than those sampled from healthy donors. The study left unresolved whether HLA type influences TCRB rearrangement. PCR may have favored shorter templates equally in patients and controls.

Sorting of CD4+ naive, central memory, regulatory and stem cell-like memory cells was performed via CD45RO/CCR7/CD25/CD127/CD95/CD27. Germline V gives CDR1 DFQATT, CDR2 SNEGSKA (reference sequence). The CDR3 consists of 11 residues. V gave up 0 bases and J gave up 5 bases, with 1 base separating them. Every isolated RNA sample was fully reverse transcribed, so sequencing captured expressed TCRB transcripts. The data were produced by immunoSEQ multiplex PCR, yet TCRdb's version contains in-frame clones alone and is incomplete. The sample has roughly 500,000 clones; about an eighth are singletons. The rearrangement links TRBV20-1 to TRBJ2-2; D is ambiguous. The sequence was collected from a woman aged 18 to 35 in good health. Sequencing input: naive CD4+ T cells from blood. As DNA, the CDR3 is TGCAGTGCTAGAGATACCGGGGAGCTGTTTTTT. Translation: CSARDTGELFF.